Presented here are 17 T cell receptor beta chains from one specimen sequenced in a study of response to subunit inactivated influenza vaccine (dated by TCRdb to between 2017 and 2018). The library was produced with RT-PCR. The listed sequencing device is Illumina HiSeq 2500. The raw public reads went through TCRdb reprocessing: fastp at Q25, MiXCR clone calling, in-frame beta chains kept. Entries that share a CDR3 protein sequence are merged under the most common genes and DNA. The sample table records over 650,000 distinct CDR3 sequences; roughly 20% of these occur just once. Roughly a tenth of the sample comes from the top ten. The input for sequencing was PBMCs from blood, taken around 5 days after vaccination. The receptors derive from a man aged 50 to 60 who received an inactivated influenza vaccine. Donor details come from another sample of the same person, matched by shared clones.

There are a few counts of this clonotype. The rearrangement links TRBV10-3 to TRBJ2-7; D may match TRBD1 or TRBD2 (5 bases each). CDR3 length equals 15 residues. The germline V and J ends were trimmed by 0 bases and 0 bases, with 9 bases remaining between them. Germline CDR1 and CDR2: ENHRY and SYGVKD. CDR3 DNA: TGTGCCATCAGTGAGTCGGCAGGGAGCTCCTACGAGCAGTACTTC. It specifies CAISESAGSSYEQYF.

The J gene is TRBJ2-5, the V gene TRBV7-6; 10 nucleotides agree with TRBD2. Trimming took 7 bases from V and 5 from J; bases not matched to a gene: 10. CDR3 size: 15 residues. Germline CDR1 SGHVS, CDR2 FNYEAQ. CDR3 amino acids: CASNPIAGGGETQYF. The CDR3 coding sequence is TGTGCCAGCAACCCCATAGCGGGAGGAGGGGAGACCCAGTACTTC. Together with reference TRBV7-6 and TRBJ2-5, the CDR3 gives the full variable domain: GAGVSQSPRYKVTKRGQDVALRCDPISGHVSLYWYRQALGQGPEFLTYFNYEAQQDKSGLPNDRFSAERPEGSISTLTIQRTEQRDSAMYRCASNPIAGGGETQYFGPGTRLLVL.

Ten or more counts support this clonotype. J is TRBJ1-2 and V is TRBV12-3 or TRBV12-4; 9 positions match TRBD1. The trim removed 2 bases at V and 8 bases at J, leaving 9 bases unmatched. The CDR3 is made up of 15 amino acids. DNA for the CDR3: TGTGCCAGCAGTTTATTGGGACAGGGTTCTGCGGGCTACACCTTC. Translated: CASSLLGQGSAGYTF.

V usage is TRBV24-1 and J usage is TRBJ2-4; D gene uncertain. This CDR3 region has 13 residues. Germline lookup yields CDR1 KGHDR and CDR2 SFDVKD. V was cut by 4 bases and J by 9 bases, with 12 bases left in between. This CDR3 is CATSDPNSSIQYF. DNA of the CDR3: TGTGCCACCAGTGACCCGAACTCGAGCATTCAGTACTTC.

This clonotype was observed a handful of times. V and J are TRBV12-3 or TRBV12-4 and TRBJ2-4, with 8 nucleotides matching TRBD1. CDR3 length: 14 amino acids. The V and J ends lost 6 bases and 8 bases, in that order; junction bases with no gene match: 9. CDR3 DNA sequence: TGTGCCAGCAGGCATGGACAGGGTATGGACATTCAGTACTTC. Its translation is CASRHGQGMDIQYF.

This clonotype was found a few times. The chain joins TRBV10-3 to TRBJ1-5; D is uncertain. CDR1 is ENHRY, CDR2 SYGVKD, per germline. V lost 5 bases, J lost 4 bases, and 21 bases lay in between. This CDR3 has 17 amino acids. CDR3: CAISNTEKRATNQPQHF. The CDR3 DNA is TGTGCCATCAGTAACACCGAAAAGAGGGCCACGAATCAGCCCCAGCATTTT.

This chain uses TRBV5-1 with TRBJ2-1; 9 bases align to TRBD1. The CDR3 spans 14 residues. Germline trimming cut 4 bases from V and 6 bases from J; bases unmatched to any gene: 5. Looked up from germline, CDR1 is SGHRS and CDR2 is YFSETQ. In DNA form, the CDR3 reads TGCGCCAGCAGCACAGGGACAGGGTCCAATGAGCAGTTCTTC. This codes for CASSTGTGSNEQFF.

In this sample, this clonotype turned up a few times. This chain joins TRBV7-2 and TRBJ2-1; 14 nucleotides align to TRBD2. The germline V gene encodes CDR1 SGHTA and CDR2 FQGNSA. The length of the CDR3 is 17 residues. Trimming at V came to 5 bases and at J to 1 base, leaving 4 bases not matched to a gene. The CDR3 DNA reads TGTGCCAGCAGCCCAAGGACTAGCGGGAGGTCCTACAATGAGCAGTTCTTC. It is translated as CASSPRTSGRSYNEQFF.

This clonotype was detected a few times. CDR3 sequence (DNA): TGTGCCAGTGGGACTAGCGGGAGATGGAATACGCAGTATTTT. It codes for CASGTSGRWNTQYF. The J gene is TRBJ2-3, the V gene TRBV19, with 14 bases lining up with TRBD2. CDR1 LNHDA and CDR2 SQIVND come from the germline V gene (reference sequence). J was trimmed by 7 bases and V by 8 bases; bases with no gene match: 5. The length of the CDR3 is 14 residues.

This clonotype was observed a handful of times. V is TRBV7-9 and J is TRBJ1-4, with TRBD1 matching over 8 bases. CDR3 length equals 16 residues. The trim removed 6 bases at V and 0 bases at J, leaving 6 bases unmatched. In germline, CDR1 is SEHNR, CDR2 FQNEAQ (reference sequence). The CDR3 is CASRPTGGATNEKLFF. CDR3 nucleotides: TGTGCCAGCAGACCTACAGGGGGTGCAACTAATGAAAAACTGTTTTTT.

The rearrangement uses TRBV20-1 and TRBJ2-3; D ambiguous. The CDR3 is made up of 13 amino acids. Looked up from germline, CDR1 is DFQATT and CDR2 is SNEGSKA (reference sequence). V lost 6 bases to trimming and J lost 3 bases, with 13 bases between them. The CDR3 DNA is TGCAGTGCGCCGCGCTTTCGGACAGATACGCAGTATTTT. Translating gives CSAPRFRTDTQYF.

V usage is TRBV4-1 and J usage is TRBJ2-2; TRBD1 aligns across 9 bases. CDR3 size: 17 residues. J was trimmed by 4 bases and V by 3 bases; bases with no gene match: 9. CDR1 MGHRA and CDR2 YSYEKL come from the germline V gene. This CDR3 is CASSHFPGTGSTGELFF. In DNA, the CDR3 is TGCGCCAGCAGCCACTTTCCTGGGACAGGGTCCACCGGGGAGCTGTTTTTT.

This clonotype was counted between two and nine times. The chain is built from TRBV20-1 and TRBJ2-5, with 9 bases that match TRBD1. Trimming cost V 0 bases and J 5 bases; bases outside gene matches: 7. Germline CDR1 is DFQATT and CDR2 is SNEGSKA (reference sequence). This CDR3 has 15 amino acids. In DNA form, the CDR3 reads TGCAGTGCTAGAGATTTTACAGGGGGCATGGAGACCCAGTACTTC. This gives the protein CSARDFTGGMETQYF.

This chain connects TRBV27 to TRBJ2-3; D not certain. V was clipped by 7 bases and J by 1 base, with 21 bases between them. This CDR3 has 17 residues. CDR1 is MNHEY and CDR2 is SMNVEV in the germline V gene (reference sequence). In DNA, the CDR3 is TGTGCCAGCACCCGCGTATTTTCCGTTTTGGGCACAGATACGCAGTATTTT. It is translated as CASTRVFSVLGTDTQYF.

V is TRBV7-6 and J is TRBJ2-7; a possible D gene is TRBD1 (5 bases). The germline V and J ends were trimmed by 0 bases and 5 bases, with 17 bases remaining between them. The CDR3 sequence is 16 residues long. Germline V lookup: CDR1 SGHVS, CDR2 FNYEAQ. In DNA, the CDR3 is TGTGCCAGCAGCTTAGCTTCCACAGGCGGTCCCAACGAGCAGTACTTC. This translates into CASSLASTGGPNEQYF.

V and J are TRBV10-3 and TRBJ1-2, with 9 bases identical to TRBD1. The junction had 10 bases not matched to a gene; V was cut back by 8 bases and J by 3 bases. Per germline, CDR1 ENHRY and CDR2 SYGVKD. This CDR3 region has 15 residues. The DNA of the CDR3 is TGTGCCATCTCGGGACAGGGCAAATCTGACTATGGCTACACCTTC. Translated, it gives CAISGQGKSDYGYTF.

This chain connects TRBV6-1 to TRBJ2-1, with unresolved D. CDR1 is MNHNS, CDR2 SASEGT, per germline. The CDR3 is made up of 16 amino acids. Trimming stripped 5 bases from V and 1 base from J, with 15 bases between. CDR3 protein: CASSPNDWYSYNEQFF. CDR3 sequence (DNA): TGTGCCAGCAGTCCGAACGACTGGTATTCCTACAATGAGCAGTTCTTC.